This TCR beta chain stems from a study of T cell responses to AZD1222 COVID-19 vaccine. Overall study: Second doses were pooled across both intervals (about 4 or about 12 weeks).

J gave up 3 bases and V 1 base, and 3 bases lay outside the gene matches. The length of the CDR3 is 15 residues. The germline V gene encodes CDR1 LNHDA and CDR2 SQIVND (reference sequence). Study-level findings and limits: An increase in Spike-specific TCR breadth and depth was observed after two AZD1222 doses.

Measured with immunoSEQ multiplex PCR; TCRdb has only the in-frame clones, and not every one. The data show approximately 120,000 clones, 75% to 90% seen once. Details on this clone: The antigen is undetermined.

Source: peripheral blood, taken on day 0 of AZD1222 vaccination. This clonotype was sampled from an adult in good health. The J gene is TRBJ1-5, the V gene TRBV19, with 7 bases fitting TRBD1. This CDR3 reads CASSIGTGNNQPQHF. For the CDR3, the DNA is TGTGCCAGTAGTATAGGGACAGGAAACAATCAGCCCCAGCATTTT.